This note documents a single TCR beta chain sequence. Its antigen is undetermined. The sample originates from a study of radiotherapy plus CTLA-4 blockade in lung cancer. Study as a whole: There were objective responses in 18% of patients, and 31% had disease control.

General observations from the study: Best predicting response, reportedly, were early blood T cell clone dynamics, with interferon-beta.

Profiling relied on immunoSEQ multiplex PCR, and the TCRdb table lists in-frame clones only, not all of them. This sample carries about 60,000 clones, around 68% of them seen once, and the ten largest clones take about 8.5%. Sequencing used peripheral blood, obtained from a patient treated with radiotherapy plus ipilimumab. This TCR came from a human donor with non-small cell lung cancer whose response to radiotherapy plus ipilimumab could not be evaluated.

CDR3 in amino acids: CASSLGLEFYNEQFF. In DNA, the CDR3 is TGTGCCAGCAGCTTGGGACTAGAATTCTACAATGAGCAGTTCTTC. The gene calls are TRBV5-6 and TRBJ2-1; maybe TRBD2 (6 bases). Trimming stripped 0 bases from V and 3 bases from J, with 10 bases between. Germline V gene sequence: CDR1 SGHDT, CDR2 YYEEEE. CDR3 length: 15 amino acids.